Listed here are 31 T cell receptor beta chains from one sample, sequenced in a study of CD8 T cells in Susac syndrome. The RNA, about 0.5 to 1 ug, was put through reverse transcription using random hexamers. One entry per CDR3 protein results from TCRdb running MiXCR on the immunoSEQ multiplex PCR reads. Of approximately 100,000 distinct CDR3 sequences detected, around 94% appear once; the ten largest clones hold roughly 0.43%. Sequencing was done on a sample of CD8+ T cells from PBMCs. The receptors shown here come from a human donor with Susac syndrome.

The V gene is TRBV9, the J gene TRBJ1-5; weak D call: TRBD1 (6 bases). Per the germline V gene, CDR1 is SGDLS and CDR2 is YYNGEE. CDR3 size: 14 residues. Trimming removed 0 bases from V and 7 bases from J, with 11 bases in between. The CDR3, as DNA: TGTGCCAGCAGCGTAGGAGGGACATCGCAGCCCCAGCATTTT. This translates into CASSVGGTSQPQHF. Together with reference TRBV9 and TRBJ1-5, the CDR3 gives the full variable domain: DSGVTQTPKHLITATGQRVTLRCSPRSGDLSVYWYQQSLDQGLQFLIQYYNGEERAKGNILERFSAQQFPDLHSELNLSSLELGDSALYFCASSVGGTSQPQHFGDGTRLSIL.

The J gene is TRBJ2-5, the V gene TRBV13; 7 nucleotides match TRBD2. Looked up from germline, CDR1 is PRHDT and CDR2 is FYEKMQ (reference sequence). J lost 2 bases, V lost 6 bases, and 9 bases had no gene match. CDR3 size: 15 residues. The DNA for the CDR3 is TGTGCCAGCAGTCGCAGCGGGGCAGATCAAGAGACCCAGTACTTC. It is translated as CASSRSGADQETQYF.

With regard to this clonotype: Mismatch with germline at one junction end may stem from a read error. CDR3 region: CSVYGTANTEVFF. The CDR3 nucleotides are TGCAGCGTGTACGGGACAGCCAACACTGAAGTTTTCTTT. The chain has TRBV29-1 and TRBJ1-1, with TRBD1 identical over 7 bases. The CDR3 is made up of 13 amino acids. The germline V gene encodes CDR1 SQVTM and CDR2 ANQGSEA.

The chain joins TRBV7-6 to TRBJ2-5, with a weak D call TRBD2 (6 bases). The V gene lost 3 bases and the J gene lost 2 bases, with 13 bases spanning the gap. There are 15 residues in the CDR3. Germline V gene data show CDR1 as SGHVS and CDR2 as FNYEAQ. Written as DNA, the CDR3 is TGTGCCAGCAGCTTCTTAGCGGTAACTCAAGAGACCCAGTACTTC. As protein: CASSFLAVTQETQYF.

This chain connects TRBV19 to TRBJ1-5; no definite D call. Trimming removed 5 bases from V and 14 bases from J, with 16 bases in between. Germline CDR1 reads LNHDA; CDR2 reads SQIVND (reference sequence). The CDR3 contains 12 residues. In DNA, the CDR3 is TGTGCCAGTAGTCCCGGCGGGTCCATTAAGCATTTT. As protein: CASSPGGSIKHF.

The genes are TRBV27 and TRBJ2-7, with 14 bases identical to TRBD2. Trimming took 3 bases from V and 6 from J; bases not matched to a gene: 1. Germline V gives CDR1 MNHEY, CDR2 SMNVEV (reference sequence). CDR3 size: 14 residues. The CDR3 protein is CASSLGLAGAEQYF. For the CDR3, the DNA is TGTGCCAGCAGTTTGGGACTAGCGGGGGCCGAGCAGTACTTC.

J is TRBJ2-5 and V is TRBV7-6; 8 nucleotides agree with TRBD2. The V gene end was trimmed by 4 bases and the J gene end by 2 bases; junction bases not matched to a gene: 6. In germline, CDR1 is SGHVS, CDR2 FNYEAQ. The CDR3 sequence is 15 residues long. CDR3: CASSSRTSRQETQYF. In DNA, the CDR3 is TGTGCCAGCAGCTCCCGGACTAGCCGACAAGAGACCCAGTACTTC.

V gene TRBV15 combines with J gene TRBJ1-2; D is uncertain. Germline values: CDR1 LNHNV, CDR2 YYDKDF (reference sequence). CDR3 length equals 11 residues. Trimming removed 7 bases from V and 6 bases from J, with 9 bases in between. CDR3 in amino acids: CATKGSNGYTF. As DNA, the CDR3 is TGTGCCACCAAGGGCAGCAATGGCTACACCTTC.

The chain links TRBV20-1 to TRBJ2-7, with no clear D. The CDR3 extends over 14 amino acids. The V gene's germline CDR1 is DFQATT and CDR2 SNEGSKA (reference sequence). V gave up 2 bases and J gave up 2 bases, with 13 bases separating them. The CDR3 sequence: CSARWSGSPYEQYF. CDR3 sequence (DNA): TGCAGTGCTAGATGGTCGGGTTCTCCCTACGAGCAGTACTTC.

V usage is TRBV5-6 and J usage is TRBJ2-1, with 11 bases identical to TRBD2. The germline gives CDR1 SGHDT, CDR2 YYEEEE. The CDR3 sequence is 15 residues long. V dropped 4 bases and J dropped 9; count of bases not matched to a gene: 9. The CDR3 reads CASSTPTSGVGEQFF. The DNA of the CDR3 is TGTGCCAGCAGCACACCGACTAGCGGGGTTGGTGAGCAGTTCTTC.

The CDR3 DNA follows: TGTGCCAGCAGCCATGGGCCCGGGACAGCCCAGAGCGGCCAGTACTTC. This encodes CASSHGPGTAQSGQYF. J is TRBJ2-5 and V is TRBV14; TRBD1 agrees at 7 bases. CDR1 and CDR2 from the germline V gene are SGHDN and FVKESK. The CDR3 spans 16 residues. The V and J ends lost 3 bases and 10 bases, in that order; junction bases with no gene match: 17.

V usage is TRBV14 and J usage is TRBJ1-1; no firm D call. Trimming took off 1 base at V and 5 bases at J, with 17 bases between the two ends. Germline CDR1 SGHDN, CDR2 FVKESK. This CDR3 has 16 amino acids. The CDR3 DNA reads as TGTGCCAGCAGCCAAGTAATAGGAGGGATAGGAACTGAAGCTTTCTTT. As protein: CASSQVIGGIGTEAFF.

CDR3 bases: TGCAGCGTTGAGGCGACAGGGGGCGGGGAGCTGTTTTTT. Its translation: CSVEATGGGELFF. The chain is built from TRBV29-1 and TRBJ2-2; 9 positions agree with TRBD1. The CDR3 totals 13 residues. CDR1 and CDR2 from the germline V gene are SQVTM and ANQGSEA. Trimming removed 3 bases from V and 7 bases from J; junction bases left unmatched: 3.

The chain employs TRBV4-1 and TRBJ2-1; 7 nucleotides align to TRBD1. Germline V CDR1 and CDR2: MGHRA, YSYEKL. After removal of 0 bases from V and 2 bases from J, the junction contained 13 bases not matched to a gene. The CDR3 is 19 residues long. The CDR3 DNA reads TGCGCCAGCAGCCAAGATGGGAGTTCAGGGGGAATACCCTACAATGAGCAGTTCTTC. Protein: CASSQDGSSGGIPYNEQFF.

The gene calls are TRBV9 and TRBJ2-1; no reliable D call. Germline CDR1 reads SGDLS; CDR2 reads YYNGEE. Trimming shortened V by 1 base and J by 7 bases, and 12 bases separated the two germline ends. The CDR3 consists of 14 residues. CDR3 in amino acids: CASSVRADWNEQFF. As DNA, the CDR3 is TGTGCCAGCAGCGTAAGGGCAGATTGGAATGAGCAGTTCTTC.

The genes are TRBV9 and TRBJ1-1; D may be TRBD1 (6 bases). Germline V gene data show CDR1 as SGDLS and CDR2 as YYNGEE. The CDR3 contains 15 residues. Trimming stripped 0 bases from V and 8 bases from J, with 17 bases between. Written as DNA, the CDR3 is TGTGCCAGCAGCGTAGGAAGGGGGGACGGCAGAGAAGCTTTCTTT. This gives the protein CASSVGRGDGREAFF. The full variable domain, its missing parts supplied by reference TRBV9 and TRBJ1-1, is DSGVTQTPKHLITATGQRVTLRCSPRSGDLSVYWYQQSLDQGLQFLIQYYNGEERAKGNILERFSAQQFPDLHSELNLSSLELGDSALYFCASSVGRGDGREAFFGQGTRLTVV.

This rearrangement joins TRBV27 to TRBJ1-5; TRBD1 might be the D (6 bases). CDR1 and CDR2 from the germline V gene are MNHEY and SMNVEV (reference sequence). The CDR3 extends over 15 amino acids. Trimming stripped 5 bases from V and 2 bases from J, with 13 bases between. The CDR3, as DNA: TGTGCCAGCAGTCCGGGACAACCTGGCAATCAGCCCCAGCATTTT. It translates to CASSPGQPGNQPQHF.

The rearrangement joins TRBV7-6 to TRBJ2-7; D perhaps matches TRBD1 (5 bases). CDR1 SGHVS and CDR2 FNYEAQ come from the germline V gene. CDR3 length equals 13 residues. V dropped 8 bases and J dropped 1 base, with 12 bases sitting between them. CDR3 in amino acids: CASSATGSYEQYF. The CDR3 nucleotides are TGTGCCAGCTCCGCAACAGGTTCCTACGAGCAGTACTTC.

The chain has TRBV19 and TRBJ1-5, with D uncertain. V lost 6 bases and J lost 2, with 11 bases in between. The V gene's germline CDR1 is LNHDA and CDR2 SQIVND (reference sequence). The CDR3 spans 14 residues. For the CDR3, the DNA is TGTGCCAGTAGGGAGGATTGGGGCAATCAGCCCCAGCATTTT. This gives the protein CASREDWGNQPQHF.

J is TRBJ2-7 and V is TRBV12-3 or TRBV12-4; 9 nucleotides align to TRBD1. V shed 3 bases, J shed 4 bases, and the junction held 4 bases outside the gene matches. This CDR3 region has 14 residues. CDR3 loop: CASSFGTGMYEQYF. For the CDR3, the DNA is TGTGCCAGCAGTTTCGGGACAGGGATGTACGAGCAGTACTTC.

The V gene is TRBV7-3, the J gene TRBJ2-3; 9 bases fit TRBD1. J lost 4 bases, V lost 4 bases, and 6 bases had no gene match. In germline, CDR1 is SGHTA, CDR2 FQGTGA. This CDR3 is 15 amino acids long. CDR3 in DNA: TGTGCCAGCAGCTCCCGGGACAGGGATGCAGATACGCAGTATTTT. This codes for CASSSRDRDADTQYF.

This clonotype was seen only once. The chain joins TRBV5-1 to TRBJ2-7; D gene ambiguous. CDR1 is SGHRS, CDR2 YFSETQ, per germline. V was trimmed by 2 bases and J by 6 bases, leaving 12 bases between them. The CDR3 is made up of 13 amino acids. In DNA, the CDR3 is TGCGCCAGCAGCTTCAGGAATCCCGTCGAGCAGTACTTC. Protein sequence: CASSFRNPVEQYF.

For the CDR3, the DNA is TGTGCCAGCAGTCAGGTGGGTCAAGAGACCCAGTACTTC. The encoded protein is CASSQVGQETQYF. The chain has TRBV7-9 and TRBJ2-5; D is ambiguous. Trimming stripped 6 bases from V and 2 bases from J, with 10 bases between. The germline CDR1 and CDR2 sequences are SEHNR and FQNEAQ (reference sequence). The CDR3 sequence is 13 residues long.

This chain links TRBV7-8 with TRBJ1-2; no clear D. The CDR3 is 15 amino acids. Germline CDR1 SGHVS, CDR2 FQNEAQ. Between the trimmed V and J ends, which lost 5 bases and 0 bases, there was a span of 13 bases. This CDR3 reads CASSQGAYPNYGYTF. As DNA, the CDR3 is TGTGCCAGCAGCCAAGGAGCGTATCCTAACTATGGCTACACCTTC.

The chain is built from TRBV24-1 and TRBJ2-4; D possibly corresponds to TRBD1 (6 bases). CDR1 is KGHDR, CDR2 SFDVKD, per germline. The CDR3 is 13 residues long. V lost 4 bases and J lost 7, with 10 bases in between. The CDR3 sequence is CATSDPGENIQYF. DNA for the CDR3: TGTGCCACCAGTGACCCAGGGGAGAACATTCAGTACTTC.

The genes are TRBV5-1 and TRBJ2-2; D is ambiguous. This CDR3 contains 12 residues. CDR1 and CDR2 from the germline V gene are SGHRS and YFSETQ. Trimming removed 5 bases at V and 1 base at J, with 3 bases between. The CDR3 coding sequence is TGCGCCAGCAGTTGGAACACCGGGGAGCTGTTTTTT. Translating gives CASSWNTGELFF.

The CDR3 bases are TGCAGCGTTCCCGGCAGGGGGAGGAACACCGGGGAGCTGTTTTTT. Translating gives CSVPGRGRNTGELFF. This rearrangement joins TRBV29-1 to TRBJ2-2; 7 bases agree with TRBD1. Unmatched junction bases numbered 7, after V lost 5 bases and J lost 1 base. The CDR3 runs to 15 residues. Germline V gives CDR1 SQVTM, CDR2 ANQGSEA.

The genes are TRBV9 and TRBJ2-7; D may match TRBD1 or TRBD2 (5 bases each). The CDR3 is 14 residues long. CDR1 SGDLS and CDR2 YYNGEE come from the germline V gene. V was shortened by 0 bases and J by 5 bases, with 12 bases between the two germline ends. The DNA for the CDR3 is TGTGCCAGCAGCGTAGAAGGGACGCAGGACGAGCAGTACTTC. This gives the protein CASSVEGTQDEQYF.

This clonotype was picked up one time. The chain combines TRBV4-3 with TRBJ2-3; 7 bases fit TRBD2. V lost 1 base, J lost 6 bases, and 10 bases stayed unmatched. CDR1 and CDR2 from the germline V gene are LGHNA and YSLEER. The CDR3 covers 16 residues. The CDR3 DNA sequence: TGCGCCAGCAGCCAAGGGTCGAGCGGGGCCTACGATACGCAGTATTTT. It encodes CASSQGSSGAYDTQYF.

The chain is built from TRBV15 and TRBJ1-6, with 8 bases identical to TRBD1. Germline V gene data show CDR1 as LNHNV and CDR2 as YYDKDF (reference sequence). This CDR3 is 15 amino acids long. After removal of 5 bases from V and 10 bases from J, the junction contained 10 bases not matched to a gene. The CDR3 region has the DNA TGTGCCACCAGCCCCGGCGGGCGACAGGGGTCACCCCTCCACTTT. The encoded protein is CATSPGGRQGSPLHF.

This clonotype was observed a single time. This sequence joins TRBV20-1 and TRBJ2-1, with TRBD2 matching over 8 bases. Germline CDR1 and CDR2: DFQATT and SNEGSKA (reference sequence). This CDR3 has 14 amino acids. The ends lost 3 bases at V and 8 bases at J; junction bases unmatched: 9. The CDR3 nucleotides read TGCAGTGCTAGTAGCCCGGCGGGAGGCGATGAGCAGTTCTTC. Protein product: CSASSPAGGDEQFF.